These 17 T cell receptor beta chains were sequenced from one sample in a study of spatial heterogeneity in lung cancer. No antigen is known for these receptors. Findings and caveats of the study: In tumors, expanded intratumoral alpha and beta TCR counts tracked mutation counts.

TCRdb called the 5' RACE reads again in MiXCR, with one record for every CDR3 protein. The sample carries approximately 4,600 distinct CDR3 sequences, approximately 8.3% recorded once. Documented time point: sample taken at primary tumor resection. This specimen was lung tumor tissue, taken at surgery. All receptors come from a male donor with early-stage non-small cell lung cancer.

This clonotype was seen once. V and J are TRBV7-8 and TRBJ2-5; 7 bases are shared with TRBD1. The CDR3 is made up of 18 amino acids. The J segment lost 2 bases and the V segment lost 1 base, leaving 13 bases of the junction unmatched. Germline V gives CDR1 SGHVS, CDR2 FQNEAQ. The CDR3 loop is CASSLVRRTGNSQETQYF. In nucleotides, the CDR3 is TGTGCCAGCAGCTTAGTCCGCCGGACAGGCAACTCTCAAGAGACCCAGTACTTC.

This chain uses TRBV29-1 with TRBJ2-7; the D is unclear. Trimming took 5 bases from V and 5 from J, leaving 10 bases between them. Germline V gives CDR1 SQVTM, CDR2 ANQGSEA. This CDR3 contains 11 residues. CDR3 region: CSVTIWDEQYF. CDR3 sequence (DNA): TGCAGCGTTACCATTTGGGACGAGCAGTACTTC.

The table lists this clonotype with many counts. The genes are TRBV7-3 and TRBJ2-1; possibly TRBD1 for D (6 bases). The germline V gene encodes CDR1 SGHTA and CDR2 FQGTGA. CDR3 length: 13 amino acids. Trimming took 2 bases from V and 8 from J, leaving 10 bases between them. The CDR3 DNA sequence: TGTGCCAGCAGCTTATCTGGGGGCGATGAGCAGTTCTTC. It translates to CASSLSGGDEQFF.

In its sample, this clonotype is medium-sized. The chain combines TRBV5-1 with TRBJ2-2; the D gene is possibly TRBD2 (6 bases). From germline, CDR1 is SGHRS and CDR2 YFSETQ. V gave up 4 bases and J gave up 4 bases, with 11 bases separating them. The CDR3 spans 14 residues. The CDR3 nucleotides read TGCGCCAGCAGCACGGGGGAGGTCACCGGGGAGCTGTTTTTT. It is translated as CASSTGEVTGELFF.

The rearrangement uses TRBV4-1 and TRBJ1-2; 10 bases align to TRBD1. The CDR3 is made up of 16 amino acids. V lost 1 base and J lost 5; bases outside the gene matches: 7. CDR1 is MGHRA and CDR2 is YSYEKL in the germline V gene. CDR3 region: CASSQGGQGVGYGYTF. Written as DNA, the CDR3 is TGCGCCAGCAGCCAAGGCGGACAGGGGGTGGGATATGGCTACACCTTC.

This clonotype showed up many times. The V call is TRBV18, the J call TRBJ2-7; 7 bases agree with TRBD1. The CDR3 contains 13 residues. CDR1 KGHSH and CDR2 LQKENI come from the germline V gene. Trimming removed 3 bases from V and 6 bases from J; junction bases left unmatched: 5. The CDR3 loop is CASSPKQGVEQYF. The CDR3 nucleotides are TGTGCCAGCTCACCGAAGCAGGGGGTCGAGCAGTACTTC.

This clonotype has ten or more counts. Here the CDR3 reads CASSPQSSYEQYF. In DNA, the CDR3 is TGTGCCAGCAGTCCACAGAGCTCCTACGAGCAGTACTTC. The chain has TRBV6-5 and TRBJ2-7, with D hard to call. CDR3 size: 13 residues. From germline, CDR1 is MNHEY and CDR2 SVGAGI. V lost 5 bases and J 0 bases, leaving 8 bases between the germline ends.

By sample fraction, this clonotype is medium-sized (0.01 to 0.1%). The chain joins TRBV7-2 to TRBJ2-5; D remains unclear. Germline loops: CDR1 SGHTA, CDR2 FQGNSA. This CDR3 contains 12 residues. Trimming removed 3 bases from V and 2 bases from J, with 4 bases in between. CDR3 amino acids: CASSFSQETQYF. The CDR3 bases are TGTGCCAGCAGCTTCTCTCAAGAGACCCAGTACTTC.

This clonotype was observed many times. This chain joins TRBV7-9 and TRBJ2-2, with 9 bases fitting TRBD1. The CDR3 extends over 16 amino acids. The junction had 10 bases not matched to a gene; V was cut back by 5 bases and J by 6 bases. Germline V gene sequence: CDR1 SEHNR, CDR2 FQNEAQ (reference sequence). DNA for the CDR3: TGTGCCAGCAGCAGTTACGGGACAGGGAGTCCCGGGGAGCTGTTTTTT. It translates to CASSSYGTGSPGELFF.

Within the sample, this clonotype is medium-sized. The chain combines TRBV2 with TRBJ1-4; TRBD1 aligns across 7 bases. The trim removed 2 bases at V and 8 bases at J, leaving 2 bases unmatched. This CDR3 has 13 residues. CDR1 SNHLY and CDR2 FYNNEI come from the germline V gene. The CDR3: CASSETGVEKLFF. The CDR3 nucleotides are TGTGCCAGCAGTGAAACAGGGGTCGAAAAACTGTTTTTT.

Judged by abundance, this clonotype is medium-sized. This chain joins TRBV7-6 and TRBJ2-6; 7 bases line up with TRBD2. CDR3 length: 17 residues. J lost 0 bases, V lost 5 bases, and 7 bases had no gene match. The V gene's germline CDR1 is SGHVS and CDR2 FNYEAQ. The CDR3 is CASSRGVPSSGANVLTF. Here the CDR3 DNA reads TGTGCCAGCAGCCGGGGGGTGCCCTCCTCTGGGGCCAACGTCCTGACTTTC.

CDR3 nucleotide sequence: TGTGCCTCGGACAGGGAGGGGTCCGAAGAAAAACTGTTTTTT. Translated, it gives CASDREGSEEKLFF. This chain links TRBV6-1 with TRBJ1-4, with 8 bases that match TRBD1. Germline CDR1 and CDR2: MNHNS and SASEGT. The CDR3 runs to 14 residues. Trimming took 11 bases from V and 8 from J; bases not matched to a gene: 13.

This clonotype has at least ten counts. The CDR3 sequence is CASEEEYGGASYEQYF. In nucleotides, the CDR3 is TGTGCCAGCGAAGAAGAATATGGAGGGGCATCCTACGAGCAGTACTTC. The chain carries TRBV19 and TRBJ2-7, with D perhaps TRBD2 (6 bases). This CDR3 region has 16 residues. CDR1 and CDR2 (germline): LNHDA, SQIVND (reference sequence). V gave up 9 bases and J gave up 1 base, with 22 bases separating them.

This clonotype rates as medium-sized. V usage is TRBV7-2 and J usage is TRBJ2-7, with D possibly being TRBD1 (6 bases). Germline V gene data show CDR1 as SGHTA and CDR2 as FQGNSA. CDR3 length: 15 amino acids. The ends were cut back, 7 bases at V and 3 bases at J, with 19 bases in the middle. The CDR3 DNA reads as TGTGCCAGCAACCCCGACTCCCTCAGGGGCTACGAGCAGTACTTC. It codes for CASNPDSLRGYEQYF.

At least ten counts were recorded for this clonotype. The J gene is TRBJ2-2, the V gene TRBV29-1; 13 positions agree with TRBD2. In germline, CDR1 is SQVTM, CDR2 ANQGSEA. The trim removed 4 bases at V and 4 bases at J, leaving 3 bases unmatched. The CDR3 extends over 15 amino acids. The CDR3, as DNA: TGCAGCGTTGGGGGACTAGCGGGACTCACCGGGGAGCTGTTTTTT. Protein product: CSVGGLAGLTGELFF.

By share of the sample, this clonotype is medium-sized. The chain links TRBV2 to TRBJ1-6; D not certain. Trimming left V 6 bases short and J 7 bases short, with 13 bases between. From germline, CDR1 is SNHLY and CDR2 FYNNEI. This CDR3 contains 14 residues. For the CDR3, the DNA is TGTGCCAGCAGGCTACAAGGGAGGAATTCACCCCTCCACTTT. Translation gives CASRLQGRNSPLHF.

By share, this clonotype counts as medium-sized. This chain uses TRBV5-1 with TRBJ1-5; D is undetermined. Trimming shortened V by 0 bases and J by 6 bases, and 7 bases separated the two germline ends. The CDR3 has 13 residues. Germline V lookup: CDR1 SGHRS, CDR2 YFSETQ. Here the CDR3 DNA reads TGCGCCAGCAGCTTGGCGGGGTCTCAGCCCCAGCATTTT. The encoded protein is CASSLAGSQPQHF.